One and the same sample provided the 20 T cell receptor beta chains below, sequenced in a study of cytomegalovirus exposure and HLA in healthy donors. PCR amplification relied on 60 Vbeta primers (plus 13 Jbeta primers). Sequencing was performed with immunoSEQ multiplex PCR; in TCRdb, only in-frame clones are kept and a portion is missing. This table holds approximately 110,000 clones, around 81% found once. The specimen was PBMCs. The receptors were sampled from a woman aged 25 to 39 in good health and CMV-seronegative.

As DNA, the CDR3 is TGTGCCAGCATCAACGACGGGGGAACTTACGAGCAGTACTTC. It encodes CASINDGGTYEQYF. The V gene is TRBV6-6, the J gene TRBJ2-5, with TRBD2 as a possible D gene (6 bases). The DNA end is a closer match to TRBJ2-7, so the J assignment may be wrong. The germline V gene has CDR1 MNHNY and CDR2 SVGAGI (reference sequence). The CDR3 extends over 14 amino acids.

CDR3 bases: TGCAGCGTGGCCGGACAGGGAAGCTCCTACGAGCAGTACTTC. Its translation is CSVAGQGSSYEQYF. The chain uses TRBV29-1 and TRBJ2-7; 8 nucleotides align to TRBD1. With 6 bases clipped from V and 0 bases from J, the junction kept 7 bases outside the gene matches. The germline V gene has CDR1 SQVTM and CDR2 ANQGSEA. CDR3 length: 14 residues.

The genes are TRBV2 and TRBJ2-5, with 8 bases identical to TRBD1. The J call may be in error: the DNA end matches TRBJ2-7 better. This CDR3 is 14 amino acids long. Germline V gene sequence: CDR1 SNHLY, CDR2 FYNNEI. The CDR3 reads CASRVRTGSYEQYF. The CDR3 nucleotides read TGTGCCAGCAGAGTTCGGACAGGGAGCTACGAGCAGTACTTC.

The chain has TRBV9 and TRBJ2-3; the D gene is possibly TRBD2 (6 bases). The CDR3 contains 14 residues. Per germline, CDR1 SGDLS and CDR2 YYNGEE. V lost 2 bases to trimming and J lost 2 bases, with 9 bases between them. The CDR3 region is CASSVLRDTDTQYF. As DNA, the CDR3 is TGTGCCAGCAGCGTGTTGCGGGACACAGATACGCAGTATTTT.

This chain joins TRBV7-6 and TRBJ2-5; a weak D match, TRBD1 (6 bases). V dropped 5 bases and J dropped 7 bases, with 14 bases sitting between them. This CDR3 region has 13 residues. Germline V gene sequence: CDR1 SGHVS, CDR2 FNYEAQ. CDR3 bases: TGTGCCAGCAGCAGTGAGGGGGAAGGGACCCAGTACTTC. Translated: CASSSEGEGTQYF.

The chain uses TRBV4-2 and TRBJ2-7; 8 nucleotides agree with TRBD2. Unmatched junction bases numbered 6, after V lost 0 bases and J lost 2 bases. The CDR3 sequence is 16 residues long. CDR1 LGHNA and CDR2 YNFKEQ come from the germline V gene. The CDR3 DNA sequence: TGTGCCAGCAGCCAAGATCTCGAGCGGGGGACCTACGAGCAGTACTTC. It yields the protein CASSQDLERGTYEQYF.

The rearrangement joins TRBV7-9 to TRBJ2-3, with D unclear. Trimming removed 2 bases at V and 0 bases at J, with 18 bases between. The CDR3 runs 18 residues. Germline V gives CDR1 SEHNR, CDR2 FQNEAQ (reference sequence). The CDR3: CASSLSNSYFSSTDTQYF. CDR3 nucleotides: TGTGCCAGCAGCTTATCGAACAGTTACTTCTCTAGCACAGATACGCAGTATTTT.

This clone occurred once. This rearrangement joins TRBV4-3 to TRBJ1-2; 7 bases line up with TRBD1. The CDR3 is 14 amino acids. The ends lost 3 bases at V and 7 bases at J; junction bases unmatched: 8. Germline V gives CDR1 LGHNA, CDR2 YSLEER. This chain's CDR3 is CASSQRTGAGGYTF. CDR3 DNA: TGCGCCAGCAGCCAGAGAACAGGGGCCGGTGGCTACACCTTC.

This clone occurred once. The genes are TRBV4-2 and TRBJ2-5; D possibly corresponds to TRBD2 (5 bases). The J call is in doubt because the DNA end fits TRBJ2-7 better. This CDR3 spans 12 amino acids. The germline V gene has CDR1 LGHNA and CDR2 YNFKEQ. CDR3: CASRGEAYEQYF. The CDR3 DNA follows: TGTGCCAGCAGGGGAGAGGCCTACGAGCAGTACTTC.

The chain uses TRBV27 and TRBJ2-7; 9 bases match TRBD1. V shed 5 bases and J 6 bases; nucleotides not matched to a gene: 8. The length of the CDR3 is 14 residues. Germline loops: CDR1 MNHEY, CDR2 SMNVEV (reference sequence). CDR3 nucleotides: TGTGCCAGCAGTAAACGACAGGGGGTGGGCGAGCAGTACTTC. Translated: CASSKRQGVGEQYF.

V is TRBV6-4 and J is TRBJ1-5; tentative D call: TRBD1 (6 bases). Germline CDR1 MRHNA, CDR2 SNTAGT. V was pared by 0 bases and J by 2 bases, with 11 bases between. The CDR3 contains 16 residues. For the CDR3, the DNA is TGTGCCAGCAGTGACTCGAGGACAGCAGGCAATCAGCCCCAGCATTTT. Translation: CASSDSRTAGNQPQHF.

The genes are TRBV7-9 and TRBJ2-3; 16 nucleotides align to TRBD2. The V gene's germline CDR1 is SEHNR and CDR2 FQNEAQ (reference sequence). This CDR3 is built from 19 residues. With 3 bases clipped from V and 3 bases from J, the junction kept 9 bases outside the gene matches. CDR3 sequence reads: CASSLVGTSGRDRTDTQYF. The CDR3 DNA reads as TGTGCCAGCAGCTTGGTTGGGACTAGCGGGAGGGATCGTACAGATACGCAGTATTTT.

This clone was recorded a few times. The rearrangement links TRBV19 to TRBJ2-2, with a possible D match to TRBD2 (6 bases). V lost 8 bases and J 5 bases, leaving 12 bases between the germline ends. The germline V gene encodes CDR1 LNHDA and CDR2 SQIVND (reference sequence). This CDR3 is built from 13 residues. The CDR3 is CASAEGRTGELFF. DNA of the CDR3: TGTGCCAGTGCGGAGGGGAGGACCGGGGAGCTGTTTTTT.

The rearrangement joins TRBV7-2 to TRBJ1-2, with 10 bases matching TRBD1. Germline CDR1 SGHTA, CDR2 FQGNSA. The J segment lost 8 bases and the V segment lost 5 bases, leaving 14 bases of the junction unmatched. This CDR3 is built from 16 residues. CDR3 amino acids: CASSTSSGTGEYGYTF. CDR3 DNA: TGTGCCAGCAGCACCTCCTCCGGGACAGGGGAATACGGCTACACCTTC.

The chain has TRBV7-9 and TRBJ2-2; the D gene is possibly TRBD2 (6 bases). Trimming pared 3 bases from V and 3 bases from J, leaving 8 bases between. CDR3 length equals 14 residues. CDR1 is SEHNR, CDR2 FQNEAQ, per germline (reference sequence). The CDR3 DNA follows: TGTGCCAGCAGCTTCCGCGGGGACACCGGGGAGCTGTTTTTT. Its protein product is CASSFRGDTGELFF. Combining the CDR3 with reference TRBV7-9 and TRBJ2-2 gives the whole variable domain DTGVSQNPRHKITKRGQNVTFRCDPISEHNRLYWYRQTLGQGPEFLTYFQNEAQLEKSRLLSDRFSAERPKGSFSTLEIQRTEQGDSAMYLCASSFRGDTGELFFGEGSRLTVL.

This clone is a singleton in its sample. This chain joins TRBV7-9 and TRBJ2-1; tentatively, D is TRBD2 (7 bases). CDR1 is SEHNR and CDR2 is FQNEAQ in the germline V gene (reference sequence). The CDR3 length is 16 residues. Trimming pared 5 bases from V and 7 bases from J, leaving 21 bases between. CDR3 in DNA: TGTGCCAGCAGCGCAGGTGGGGGCGGGAGAACGAATGAGCAGTTCTTC. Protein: CASSAGGGGRTNEQFF.

CDR3 coding DNA: TGTGCCAGCTCACGGGGAGACTCCCTTGGAAACACCATATATTTT. Translating gives CASSRGDSLGNTIYF. The chain links TRBV18 to TRBJ1-3; D call uncertain. This CDR3 is 15 amino acids long. Germline assignment: CDR1 KGHSH and CDR2 LQKENI. The V and J ends lost 4 bases and 3 bases respectively, with 13 bases between them.

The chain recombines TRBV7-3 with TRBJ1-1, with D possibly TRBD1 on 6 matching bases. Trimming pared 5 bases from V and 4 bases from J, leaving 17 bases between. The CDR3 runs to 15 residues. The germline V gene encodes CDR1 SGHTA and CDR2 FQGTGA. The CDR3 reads CASSLSSGGGTEAFF. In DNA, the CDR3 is TGTGCCAGCAGCCTAAGTTCGGGGGGCGGCACTGAAGCTTTCTTT.

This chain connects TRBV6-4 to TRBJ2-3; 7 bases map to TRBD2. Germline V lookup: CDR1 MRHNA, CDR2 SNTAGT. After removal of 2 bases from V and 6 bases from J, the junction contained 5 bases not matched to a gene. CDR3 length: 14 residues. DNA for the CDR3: TGTGCCAGCAGTGACCGAGCGGGAAGCGATACGCAGTATTTT. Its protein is CASSDRAGSDTQYF.

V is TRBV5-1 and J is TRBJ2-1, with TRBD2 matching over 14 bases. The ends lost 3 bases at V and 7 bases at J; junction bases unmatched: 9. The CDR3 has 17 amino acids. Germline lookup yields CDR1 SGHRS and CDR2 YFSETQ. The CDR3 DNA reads TGCGCCAGCAGCTCACCGGGACTAGCGGGAGAAGGGAATGAGCAGTTCTTC. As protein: CASSSPGLAGEGNEQFF.